This T cell receptor beta chain emerged from a study of OX40 agonist ivuxolimab in advanced cancers. Study in general: Patients undergoing dose escalation presented with hepatocellular carcinoma, melanoma, renal cell or head and neck cancer. Broader study findings: Clonal expansion in partial responders at 0.1-3.0 mg/kg ranked among the lowest.

The repertoire was sequenced with immunoSEQ multiplex PCR; TCRdb's copy has only in-frame clones and lacks some. Of over 75,000 clones in the sample, approximately 94% were seen once. Germline V gene lookup returns CDR1 MNHEY and CDR2 SMNVEV (reference sequence). V was pared by 10 bases and J by 3 bases, with 15 bases of the junction left unmatched. This CDR3 spans 15 amino acids. On this clone itself: The target antigen is unknown.

V and J are TRBV27 and TRBJ2-7; 7 bases agree with TRBD1. The specimen comprised CD4+ or CD8+ T cells sorted from blood, sampled in a trial of the OX40 agonist ivuxolimab. The clonotype originates from an adult with an advanced solid tumor such as melanoma, head and neck, liver or kidney cancer. CDR3 sequence (DNA): TGTGCCACTAAACCGACAGGGACCCGATACTACGAGCAGTACTTC. This codes for CATKPTGTRYYEQYF.